The T cell receptor beta chain described here comes from a study of pediatric ulcerative colitis (dated by TCRdb to about 2019). As for the study more broadly: About 7 ulcerative colitis patients had pancolitis and two had left-sided colitis, with histology consistent with ulcerative colitis in all. From eight or nine newly diagnosed, treatment-naive pediatric ulcerative colitis patients and four non-IBD control children, paired blood and rectal samples were collected. Using the Pediatric Ulcerative Colitis Activity Index, two patients were classed as having mild disease, several as having moderate disease and three as having acute severe colitis. General conclusions and limits of the study: Only four individuals were included in the healthy control group, which was small. Because repertoires were derived from total lymphocyte DNA, patterns in rare subsets such as regulatory T cells may not have been reflected. Controls, mild-moderate and acute severe colitis patients were separated by rectal repertoire features, and reduced rectal diversity due to clonal expansions was observed in acute severe colitis. A couple of patients' blood samples yielded substantially fewer templates for technical reasons and were excluded from blood-rectal overlap analysis. Clonal overlap between a subject's own blood and rectum was significantly greater in ulcerative colitis patients than in controls, which suggests more T cell trafficking to inflamed tissue. Two rectal CDR3 clonotypes were found in every ulcerative colitis patient but in no control.

No immunosuppressive medication had been given to the ulcerative colitis patients before the diagnostic colonoscopy. Blood was sampled at the time of the colonoscopy. The Wizard kit (Promega) was used to extract genomic DNA from both blood and intestinal samples. Concerning this clone: The specificity of this receptor is unknown. No base qualities exist here, and no much larger clone lies one base off it.

Rearranged CDR3 beta regions were amplified from genomic DNA with multiplex V and J primers using the immunoSEQ TRB Survey service. To keep depth equal across samples, survey-level sequencing depth of up to 500,000 reads per sample was applied. The libraries were purified and pooled, then sequenced using Illumina technology. In the original analysis: Productive clonality, sample overlap, pairwise scatters, CDR3 beta length, V/D/J gene usage and productiveness were assessed with immunoSEQ online tools. Calculated diversity was the number of unique rearrangements divided by total templates times 100; Shannon and Simpson indices were also computed. For principal component analysis, Z-score normalized data were analyzed with the R prcomp function and the ggbiplot package. Morisita's index was used to quantify blood-rectal clonal overlap within each subject. TCRdb limited this immuneACCESS table to in-frame rearrangements with V and J called. A share of clones is missing; checked studies link under half to unresolved V genes, and the rest is unexplained. D and trimming come from the DNA, and the V and J calls and clone size come from that table. In this sample the table shows 50,000 to 65,000 clones, about 86% of which occur a single time. The top ten clones comprise around 3.5% of the sample.

The CDR1 and CDR2 encoded by the germline V gene (reference sequence) are LNHDA and SQIVND. Including the terminal cysteine and phenylalanine, the CDR3 comprises 15 residues. Just CDR3 DNA is preserved here, 45 bases in frame from base 1. V has 4 bases trimmed and J has 3 bases trimmed; junction bases matching no gene number 8. This receptor was identified in a boy under 18 with severe ulcerative colitis. The sample taken for sequencing was blood. Recombination joined TRBV19 with TRBJ2-7; 8 middle bases align to TRBD2. The sequence in DNA is TGTGCCAGTAGTAGCCTTCACCTAGCGGGCTACGAGCAGTACTTC. This translates into CASSSLHLAGYEQYF.